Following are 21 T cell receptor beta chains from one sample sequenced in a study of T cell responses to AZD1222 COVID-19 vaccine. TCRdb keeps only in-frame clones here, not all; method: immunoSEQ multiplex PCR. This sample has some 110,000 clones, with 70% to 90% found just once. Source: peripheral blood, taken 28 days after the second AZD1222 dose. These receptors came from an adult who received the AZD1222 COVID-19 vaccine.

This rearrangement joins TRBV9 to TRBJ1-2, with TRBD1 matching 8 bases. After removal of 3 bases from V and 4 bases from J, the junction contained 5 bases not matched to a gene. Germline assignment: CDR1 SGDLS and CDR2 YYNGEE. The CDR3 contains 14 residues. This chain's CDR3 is CASSGGQGFYGYTF. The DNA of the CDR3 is TGTGCCAGCAGCGGAGGACAGGGATTCTATGGCTACACCTTC.

This CDR3 reads CASSQDGAVNQPQHF. CDR3 in DNA: TGCGCCAGCAGCCAAGATGGGGCAGTGAATCAGCCCCAGCATTTT. The genes are TRBV4-1 and TRBJ1-5, with D tentatively TRBD1 (5 bases). Germline V CDR1 and CDR2: MGHRA, YSYEKL. V shed 0 bases and J shed 4 bases, with 10 bases lying between them. The CDR3 extends over 15 amino acids.

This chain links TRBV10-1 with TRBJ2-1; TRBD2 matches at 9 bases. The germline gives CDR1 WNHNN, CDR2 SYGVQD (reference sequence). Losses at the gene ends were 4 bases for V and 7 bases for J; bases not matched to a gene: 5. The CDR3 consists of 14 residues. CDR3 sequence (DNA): TGCGCCAGCAGTGGATTAGCGGGAGTGAATGAGCAGTTCTTC. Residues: CASSGLAGVNEQFF.

The CDR3 DNA sequence: TGTGCCAGCAGCTTGGGGGCCTACGAGCAGTACTTC. This encodes CASSLGAYEQYF. The genes are TRBV7-9 and TRBJ2-7; possibly TRBD1 or TRBD2 for D (5 bases each). Germline CDR1 reads SEHNR; CDR2 reads FQNEAQ (reference sequence). The CDR3 loop spans 12 amino acids. Trimming took off 3 bases at V and 2 bases at J, with 5 bases between the two ends.

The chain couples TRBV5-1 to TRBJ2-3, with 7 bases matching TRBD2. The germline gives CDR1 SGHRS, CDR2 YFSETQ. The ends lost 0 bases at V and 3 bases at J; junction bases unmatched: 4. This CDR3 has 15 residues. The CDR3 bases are TGCGCCAGCAGCTTGGTCGGTAGCGGGACAGATACGCAGTATTTT. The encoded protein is CASSLVGSGTDTQYF.

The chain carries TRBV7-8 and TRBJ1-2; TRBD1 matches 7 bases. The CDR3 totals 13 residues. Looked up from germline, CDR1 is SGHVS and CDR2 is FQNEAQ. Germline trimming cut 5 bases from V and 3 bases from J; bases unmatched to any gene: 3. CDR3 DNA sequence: TGTGCCAGCAGCCTCGACAGGGACTATGGCTACACCTTC. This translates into CASSLDRDYGYTF.

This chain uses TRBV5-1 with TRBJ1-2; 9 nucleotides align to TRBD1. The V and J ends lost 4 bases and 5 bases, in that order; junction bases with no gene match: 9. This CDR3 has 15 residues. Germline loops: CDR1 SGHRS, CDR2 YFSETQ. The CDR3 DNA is TGCGCCAGCAGCAATTCCGGGACAGGGAATTATGGCTACACCTTC. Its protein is CASSNSGTGNYGYTF. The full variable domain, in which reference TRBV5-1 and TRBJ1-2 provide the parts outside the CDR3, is KAGVTQTPRYLIKTRGQQVTLSCSPISGHRSVSWYQQTPGQGLQFLFEYFSETQRNKGNFPGRFSGRQFSNSRSEMNVSTLELGDSALYLCASSNSGTGNYGYTFGSGTRLTVV.

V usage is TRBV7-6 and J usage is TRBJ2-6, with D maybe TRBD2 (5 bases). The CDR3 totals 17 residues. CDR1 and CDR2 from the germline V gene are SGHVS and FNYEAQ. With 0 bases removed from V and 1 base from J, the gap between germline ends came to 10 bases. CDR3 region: CASSLARTGSGANVLTF. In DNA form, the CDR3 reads TGTGCCAGCAGCTTAGCCAGGACGGGGTCTGGGGCCAACGTCCTGACTTTC.

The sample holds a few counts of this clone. CDR3: CASSYSPMNTEAFF. CDR3 coding DNA: TGTGCCAGCAGTTATAGTCCGATGAACACTGAAGCTTTCTTT. The rearrangement joins TRBV6-5 to TRBJ1-1; no firm D call. Germline assignment: CDR1 MNHEY and CDR2 SVGAGI. The CDR3 sequence is 14 residues long. V was cut by 3 bases and J by 0 bases, with 8 bases left in between.

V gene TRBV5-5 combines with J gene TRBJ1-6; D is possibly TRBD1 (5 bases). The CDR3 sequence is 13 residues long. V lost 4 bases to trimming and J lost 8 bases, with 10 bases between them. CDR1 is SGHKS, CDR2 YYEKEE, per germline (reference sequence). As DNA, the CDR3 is TGTGCCAGCAGCGGTTCGGGGGATTCACCCCTCCACTTT. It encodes CASSGSGDSPLHF.

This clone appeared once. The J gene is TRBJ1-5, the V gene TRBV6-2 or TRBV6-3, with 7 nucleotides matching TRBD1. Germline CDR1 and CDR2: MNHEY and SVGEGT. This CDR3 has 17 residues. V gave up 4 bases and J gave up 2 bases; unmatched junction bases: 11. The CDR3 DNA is TGTGCCAGCAGTTCCTGGACAGGACTGGGTGGCAATCAGCCCCAGCATTTT. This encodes CASSSWTGLGGNQPQHF.

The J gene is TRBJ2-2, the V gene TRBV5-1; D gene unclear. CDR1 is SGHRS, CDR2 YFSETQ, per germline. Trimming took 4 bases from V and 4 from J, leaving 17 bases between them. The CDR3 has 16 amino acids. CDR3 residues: CASSPGAGWGTGELFF. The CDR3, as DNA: TGCGCCAGCAGCCCCGGTGCCGGTTGGGGCACCGGGGAGCTGTTTTTT. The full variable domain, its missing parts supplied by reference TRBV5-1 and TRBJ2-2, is KAGVTQTPRYLIKTRGQQVTLSCSPISGHRSVSWYQQTPGQGLQFLFEYFSETQRNKGNFPGRFSGRQFSNSRSEMNVSTLELGDSALYLCASSPGAGWGTGELFFGEGSRLTVL.

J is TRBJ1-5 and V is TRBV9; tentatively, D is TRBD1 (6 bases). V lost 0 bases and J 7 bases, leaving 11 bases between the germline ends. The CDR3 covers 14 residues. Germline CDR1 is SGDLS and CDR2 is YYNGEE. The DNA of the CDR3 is TGTGCCAGCAGCGTAGAGTTGGGGGGCCAGCCCCAGCATTTT. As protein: CASSVELGGQPQHF.

CDR3 protein: CSARQGSPYEQYF. The DNA of the CDR3 is TGCAGCGCCCGACAGGGGTCTCCCTACGAGCAGTACTTC. This chain connects TRBV29-1 to TRBJ2-7; 8 bases align to TRBD1. The length of the CDR3 is 13 residues. Losses at the gene ends were 7 bases for V and 2 bases for J; bases not matched to a gene: 7. The germline gives CDR1 SQVTM, CDR2 ANQGSEA.

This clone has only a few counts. The CDR3 here is CASSQAGGVYNEQFF. The CDR3 DNA follows: TGTGCCAGTAGCCAAGCGGGGGGCGTTTACAATGAGCAGTTCTTC. The rearrangement uses TRBV19 and TRBJ2-1, with TRBD2 identical over 9 bases. CDR3 length: 15 amino acids. Germline values: CDR1 LNHDA, CDR2 SQIVND (reference sequence). V dropped 6 bases and J dropped 4; count of bases not matched to a gene: 7.

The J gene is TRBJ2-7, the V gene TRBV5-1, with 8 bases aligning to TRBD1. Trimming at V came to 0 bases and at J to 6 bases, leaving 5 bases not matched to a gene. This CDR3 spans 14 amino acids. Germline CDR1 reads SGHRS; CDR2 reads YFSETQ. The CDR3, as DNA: TGCGCCAGCAGCTTGGTAACAGGGGGTCGCGAGCAGTACTTC. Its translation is CASSLVTGGREQYF.

The CDR3 region has the DNA TGCGCCAGCAGCCCCGGGGCAGCCAAAAACATTCAGTACTTC. Protein product: CASSPGAAKNIQYF. This sequence joins TRBV4-1 and TRBJ2-4; D could derive from TRBD1 or TRBD2 (5 bases each). Looked up from germline, CDR1 is MGHRA and CDR2 is YSYEKL. The V end lost 4 bases, the J end lost 0 bases, and 7 bases lay between the germline ends. The CDR3 loop spans 14 amino acids.

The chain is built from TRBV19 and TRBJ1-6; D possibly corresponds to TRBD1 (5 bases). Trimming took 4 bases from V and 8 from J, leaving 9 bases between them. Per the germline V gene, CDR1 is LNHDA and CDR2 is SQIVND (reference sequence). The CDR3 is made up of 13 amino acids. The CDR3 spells CASSRGDYSPLHF. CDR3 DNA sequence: TGTGCCAGTAGTAGGGGGGACTATTCACCCCTCCACTTT.

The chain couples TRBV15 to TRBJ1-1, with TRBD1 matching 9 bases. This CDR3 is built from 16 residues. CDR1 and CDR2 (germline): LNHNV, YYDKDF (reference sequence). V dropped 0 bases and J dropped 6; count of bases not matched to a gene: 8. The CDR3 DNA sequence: TGTGCCACCAGCAGAGATCTAGGACAGGGGACCTCTGAAGCTTTCTTT. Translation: CATSRDLGQGTSEAFF.

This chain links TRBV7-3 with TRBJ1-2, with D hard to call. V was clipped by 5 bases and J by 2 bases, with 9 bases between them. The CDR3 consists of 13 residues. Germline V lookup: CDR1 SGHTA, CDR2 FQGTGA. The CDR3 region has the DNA TGTGCCAGCAGCCCAGATGGGAACTATGGCTACACCTTC. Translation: CASSPDGNYGYTF.

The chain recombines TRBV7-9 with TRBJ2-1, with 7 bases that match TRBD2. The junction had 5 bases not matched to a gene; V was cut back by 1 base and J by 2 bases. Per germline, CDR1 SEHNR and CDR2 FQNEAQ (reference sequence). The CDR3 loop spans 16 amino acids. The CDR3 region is CASSLVRGRTYNEQFF. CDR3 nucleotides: TGTGCCAGCAGCTTAGTACGCGGGAGAACCTACAATGAGCAGTTCTTC.